This T cell receptor (beta chain) is from a study of blood T cells in healthy people across ages. Study outcomes and limitations: Naive CD4+ cell counts and diversity both ran higher in long-lived than in aged donors. A roughly linear fall in TCR beta diversity per million T cells was seen with increasing age.

Combining a sample-barcoded 5' primer with a J-beta primer mix, a second PCR ran for about 7 to 11 cycles. Unique molecular identifiers of 12 random nucleotides labeled each cDNA. TCRdb fed the 5' RACE reads into MiXCR, producing one record per CDR3 protein. Among 1,500,000 or so distinct CDR3 sequences listed, approximately 63% were seen once. With regard to this clonotype: Its antigen is undetermined.

Sequencing was done on a sample of blood. This TCR derives from a man aged 18 to 29 in good health.

CDR3 amino acids: CASTPGYSRAEAFF. Written as DNA, the CDR3 is TGTGCCAGCACCCCAGGGTACTCTAGGGCTGAAGCTTTCTTT. The V and J genes are TRBV6-5 and TRBJ1-1, with a tentative D call TRBD1 (5 bases). The CDR3 runs to 14 residues. CDR1 is MNHEY and CDR2 is SVGAGI in the germline V gene. V shed 7 bases and J shed 6 bases, with 18 bases lying between them.